This is a list of T cell receptor beta chains from one sample in a study of T cell repertoires in cytomegalovirus infection. The antigens for these receptors are not known. MiXCR was run by TCRdb on the reads, yielding one entry per CDR3 protein. This table has some 100,000 distinct CDR3 sequences, about 30% appearing once. Here the sequenced sample was CD8+ T cells from cultured PBMCs, taken from culture after CMV antigen stimulation. The source of these receptors is a human donor in good health (CMV status not recorded). Some clones in this sample may be carry-over from other donors' samples. CDR3s include the opening cysteine and the closing phenylalanine or tryptophan. Each record gives: V gene, J gene, D gene, clone size, CDR3 DNA, CDR3 protein. The D gene is left open where the match is weak. Clone sizes are given selectively: once, few, many, or a class where the clone is expanded.

>TRBV19|TRBJ1-1|.|.
TGTGCCAGTGCGATGTCTTCTATCCAAGCTTTCTTT
CASAMSSIQAFF
>TRBV19|TRBJ2-7|TRBD2|few
TGTGCCAGTAGTATAGCCGGGGGGACCACCGAGCAGTACTTC
CASSIAGGTTEQYF
>TRBV5-6|TRBJ1-6|.|.
TGTGCCAGCAGCCCTCAAGGATCACCCCTCCACTTT
CASSPQGSPLHF
>TRBV12-3/TRBV12-4|TRBJ1-2|.|.
TGTGCCAGCAGTTTTGGGTTGGACAGCGGCTACACCTTC
CASSFGLDSGYTF
>TRBV7-9|TRBJ2-2|.|few
TGTGCCAGCAGCTTAGCGGGGGGCGCGAACACCGGGGAGCTGTTTTTT
CASSLAGGANTGELFF
>TRBV19|TRBJ1-5|.|many
TGTGCCAGTAGTATCGGGGTGGCTAGCAATCAGCCCCAGCATTTT
CASSIGVASNQPQHF
>TRBV5-4|TRBJ2-3|TRBD1|.
TGTGCCAGCAGCCCCCCTCGTCAGGGGGCGACAGATACGCAGTATTTT
CASSPPRQGATDTQYF
>TRBV6-6|TRBJ2-7|.|.
TGTGCCAGCAGGGGAGCCTCCTACGAGCAGTACTTC
CASRGASYEQYF
>TRBV4-1|TRBJ1-6|.|few
TGCGCCAGCAGCCAAGTACAGCTCTATAATTCACCCCTCCACTTT
CASSQVQLYNSPLHF
>TRBV4-2|TRBJ2-3|TRBD2|many
TGTGCCAGCAGCTTGACTAGCGGGGGGGCAGAGGAGCAGTATTTT
CASSLTSGGAEEQYF
>TRBV7-4|TRBJ2-7|.|few
TGTGCCAGCAGTGGAGATGGGACCAACTCTTACGAGCAGTACTTC
CASSGDGTNSYEQYF
>TRBV7-6|TRBJ2-1|TRBD2|many
TGTGCCAGCAGCTTAGCAGGTAGCGGGGGGTTGCATGAGCAGTTCTTC
CASSLAGSGGLHEQFF
>TRBV9|TRBJ2-7|TRBD2|.
TGTGCCAGCAGCTCTGGGGGGACTACTCCCTACGAGCAGTACTTC
CASSSGGTTPYEQYF
>TRBV2|TRBJ2-1|TRBD2|.
TGTGCCAGCATTCAACTAGCGGGGGGCCGAAATGAGCAGTTCTTC
CASIQLAGGRNEQFF
>TRBV20-1|TRBJ2-2|.|many
TGCAGTGTGTGCGACCTGGCCACCGGGGAGCTGTTTTTT
CSVCDLATGELFF
>TRBV2|TRBJ1-1|.|.
TGTGCCAGCAGAGCAGGAGGGCCTGAGGGGATATCTGAAGCTTTCTTT
CASRAGGPEGISEAFF
>TRBV12-3/TRBV12-4|TRBJ2-1|.|many
TGTGCCAGCAGTTTAACAGGGAGGCTAGGTGAGCAGTTCTTC
CASSLTGRLGEQFF
>TRBV6-5|TRBJ1-1|.|.
TGTGCCAGCAGTCTAGTATTGAGGAACACTGAAGCTTTCTTT
CASSLVLRNTEAFF
>TRBV7-9|TRBJ2-7|TRBD2|few
TGTGCCAGCAGCGTCGGGGGGGACTACTACGAGCAGTACTTC
CASSVGGDYYEQYF
>TRBV12-3/TRBV12-4|TRBJ1-2|.|.
TGTGCCAGCAGTTTGGGGGGGATCAACTATGGCTACACCTTC
CASSLGGINYGYTF
>TRBV2|TRBJ1-5|.|few
TGTGCCAGCAGTGACTGGAGTAGCAATCAGCCCCAGCATTTT
CASSDWSSNQPQHF
>TRBV20-1|TRBJ2-7|.|.
TGCAGTGCTAGAGATCTGTACGGGGCCGCGTACGAGCAGTACTTC
CSARDLYGAAYEQYF
>TRBV7-6|TRBJ2-7|TRBD1|few
TGTGCCAGCAGCCGTTGGACAGGGGGGACCTACGAGCAGTACTTC
CASSRWTGGTYEQYF
>TRBV20-1|TRBJ1-1|.|.
TGCAGTGCTAGAGGGGATACAATCAGGAACACTGAAGCTTTCTTT
CSARGDTIRNTEAFF
>TRBV4-1|TRBJ1-5|.|.
TGCGCCAGCAGCCCCTCCAGCAATCAGCCCCAGCATTTT
CASSPSSNQPQHF
>TRBV2|TRBJ1-1|.|.
TGTGCCAGCAGTGATCTGGCAGGAGTAATGAACACTGAAGCTTTCTTT
CASSDLAGVMNTEAFF
>TRBV7-4|TRBJ1-4|TRBD1|.
TGTGCCAGCAGCCTCCGGGACAGGGAAGAACTGTTTTTT
CASSLRDREELFF
>TRBV6-2/TRBV6-3|TRBJ1-1|.|many
TGTGCCAGCAGTTCGCTGGGACCCGGCACTGAAGCTTTCTTT
CASSSLGPGTEAFF
>TRBV7-8|TRBJ2-7|.|many
TGTGCCAGCAGCCCAGCTAGTGTTGATGAGCAGTACTTC
CASSPASVDEQYF
>TRBV6-5|TRBJ1-4|.|few
TGTGCCAGCAGCGTGTTGGGCTCTAATGAAAAACTGTTTTTT
CASSVLGSNEKLFF
>TRBV14|TRBJ1-1|.|once
TGTGCCAGCAGCCTTCTCGGGCAACAGATCGTTTTCTTT
CASSLLGQQIVFF
>TRBV28|TRBJ2-7|.|few
TGTGCCAGCGCGACGCCGGGGGTAGGGTACTACGAGCAGTACTTC
CASATPGVGYYEQYF
>TRBV20-1|TRBJ2-2|.|.
TGCAGTGCTAGAGATTCGGGGGCAGGTACCCCGAACACCGGGGAGCTGTTTTTT
CSARDSGAGTPNTGELFF
>TRBV19|TRBJ1-4|TRBD1|few
TGTGCCAGGCCCGCGACAGGGTTTGCCGCGGCTAATGAAAAACTGTTTTTT
CARPATGFAAANEKLFF
>TRBV5-3|TRBJ2-7|.|.
TGTGCCAGCAGCTACCTGGGGGGCAGCTCCTACGAGCAGTACTTC
CASSYLGGSSYEQYF
>TRBV14|TRBJ1-2|.|.
TGTGCCAGCAGCCAATACGGAGGCGGCTACACCTTC
CASSQYGGGYTF
>TRBV7-6|TRBJ2-7|.|.
TGTGCCAGCAGCTTAGGGGGCGTGTTTGACGAGCAGTACTTC
CASSLGGVFDEQYF
>TRBV19|TRBJ1-1|TRBD1|.
TGTGCCAGTAGTATCTCCCTGGGACAGGGAGAAGCTTTCTTT
CASSISLGQGEAFF
>TRBV6-2/TRBV6-3|TRBJ2-3|TRBD1|.
TGTGCCAGCAGTCCCCGGACAGGGTGGGCAGATACGCAGTATTTT
CASSPRTGWADTQYF
>TRBV25-1|TRBJ1-6|.|few
TGTGCCAGCAGTGAAGGGGGGTGGGGATCACCCCTCCACTTT
CASSEGGWGSPLHF
>TRBV5-1|TRBJ2-3|TRBD2|few
TGCGCCAGCAGCCAGGAGAAGATAGCGGGGCCGGCAGATACGCAGTATTTT
CASSQEKIAGPADTQYF
>TRBV4-1|TRBJ1-1|.|.
TGCGCCAGCAGCCAAGAGATTCTTGGGGTGTCTGAAGCTTTCTTT
CASSQEILGVSEAFF
>TRBV12-3/TRBV12-4|TRBJ1-1|TRBD1|.
TGTGCCATCTCCAGGGGGCTAGAAGCTTTCTTT
CAISRGLEAFF
>TRBV19|TRBJ1-6|.|many
TGTGCCAGTAGCTTTAGCTCCTATAATTCACCCCTCCACTTT
CASSFSSYNSPLHF
>TRBV7-6|TRBJ2-1|.|.
TGTGCCAGCAGCATTACCGGGACATTCACCAATGAGCAGTTCTTC
CASSITGTFTNEQFF
>TRBV11-2|TRBJ1-4|.|few
TGTGCCAGCAGCTTGTTCCCCCAGGGTGCAACTAATGAAAAACTGTTTTTT
CASSLFPQGATNEKLFF
>TRBV28|TRBJ2-3|.|.
TGTGCCAGCAGTTTCTTTACGGGGGTTTCCACAGATACGCAGTATTTT
CASSFFTGVSTDTQYF
>TRBV12-3/TRBV12-4|TRBJ1-1|.|.
TGTGCCAGCAGTTTAGAGGGAAAAGCTTTCTTT
CASSLEGKAFF
>TRBV7-9|TRBJ1-2|.|.
TGTGCCAACAGCTCCTGGGACGGGGCAGGGAACGGTGGCTACACCTTC
CANSSWDGAGNGGYTF
>TRBV12-3/TRBV12-4|TRBJ1-2|TRBD1|many
TGTGCCAGCAGTAGGGACAGGGCGGGAGGCTACACCTTC
CASSRDRAGGYTF